Presented here are 18 T cell receptor beta chains from one specimen sequenced in a study of PD-1 blockade in classical Hodgkin lymphoma. Regarding time point: cycle 4 day 1 (C4D1), after 5 to 7 weeks of nivolumab. Every patient had relapsed following autologous stem cell transplantation, and cohorts differed in brentuximab vedotin exposure. Using magnetic negative selection, the CD4+ T cells were separated out of thawed PBMCs. Assay used: immunoSEQ multiplex PCR; TCRdb lists only in-frame clones, some missing. The data show about 28,000 clones, roughly four fifths seen once. The material was CD4+ T cells from blood, obtained before the fourth cycle of nivolumab. These receptors were obtained from a human donor with classical Hodgkin lymphoma.

This clone qualifies as medium-sized. This sequence joins TRBV18 and TRBJ1-5; tentatively, D is TRBD1 (5 bases). The CDR3 contains 15 residues. V was pared by 2 bases and J by 1 base, with 9 bases between. Per the germline V gene, CDR1 is KGHSH and CDR2 is LQKENI. As DNA, the CDR3 is TGTGCCAGCTCACCAGGGGCCCACAGCAATCAGCCCCAGCATTTT. It codes for CASSPGAHSNQPQHF.

The J gene is TRBJ2-1, the V gene TRBV2; 9 nucleotides agree with TRBD2. Looked up from germline, CDR1 is SNHLY and CDR2 is FYNNEI. The CDR3 totals 15 residues. V gave up 6 bases and J gave up 2 bases; unmatched junction bases: 5. CDR3 region: CASRFERGAYNEQFF. The CDR3 bases are TGTGCCAGCAGGTTTGAGCGGGGGGCCTACAATGAGCAGTTCTTC.

The table lists this clone with a few counts. The chain employs TRBV2 and TRBJ1-1; TRBD1 aligns across 7 bases. Germline CDR1 and CDR2: SNHLY and FYNNEI. The CDR3 consists of 13 residues. V lost 7 bases to trimming and J lost 1 base; unmatched junction nucleotides: 3. The CDR3 is CASKTGTNTEAFF. The CDR3 coding sequence is TGTGCCAGCAAGACAGGGACGAACACTGAAGCTTTCTTT.

This chain joins TRBV6-5 and TRBJ1-1, with TRBD1 as a possible D gene (6 bases). This CDR3 comprises 14 residues. V shed 0 bases and J shed 11 bases, with 16 bases lying between them. The germline V gene encodes CDR1 MNHEY and CDR2 SVGAGI. The CDR3 region is CASSYSGGLRGAFF. The CDR3, as DNA: TGTGCCAGCAGTTACTCCGGGGGGCTTCGTGGGGCTTTCTTT.

This chain uses TRBV5-8 with TRBJ2-1; D gene uncertain. V lost 0 bases to trimming and J lost 6 bases, with 7 bases between them. Germline V CDR1 and CDR2: SGHTS, YDEGEE. This CDR3 has 13 amino acids. The CDR3 is CASSLGLGNEQFF. CDR3 nucleotides: TGTGCCAGCAGCTTGGGACTTGGCAATGAGCAGTTCTTC.

V and J are TRBV19 and TRBJ1-6; TRBD1 is a possible D gene (5 bases). Germline loops: CDR1 LNHDA, CDR2 SQIVND (reference sequence). Trimming removed 4 bases at V and 6 bases at J, with 16 bases between. The CDR3 covers 16 residues. The CDR3 nucleotides are TGTGCCAGTAGTAGCAGCAGGGTGCGGAGTAATTCACCCCTCCACTTT. Translated: CASSSSRVRSNSPLHF. Variable domain in full (rest from reference TRBV19 and TRBJ1-6): DGGITQSPKYLFRKEGQNVTLSCEQNLNHDAMYWYRQDPGQGLRLIYYSQIVNDFQKGDIAEGYSVSREKKESFPLTVTSAQKNPTAFYLCASSSSRVRSNSPLHFGNGTRLTVT.

The CDR3 spells CASQVGPQATEAFF. CDR3 DNA sequence: TGTGCCAGCCAAGTAGGACCCCAGGCGACTGAAGCTTTCTTT. The chain combines TRBV2 with TRBJ1-1; D unresolved. Per germline, CDR1 SNHLY and CDR2 FYNNEI. This CDR3 has 14 amino acids. Trimming cost V 8 bases and J 5 bases, with 18 bases left between them.

The gene calls are TRBV7-2 and TRBJ1-5, with 8 nucleotides matching TRBD1. Trimming cost V 6 bases and J 3 bases; bases outside gene matches: 7. This CDR3 comprises 15 residues. Germline loops: CDR1 SGHTA, CDR2 FQGNSA. CDR3 loop: CASSLWTGTNQPQHF. CDR3 DNA sequence: TGTGCCAGCAGTCTCTGGACAGGGACCAATCAGCCCCAGCATTTT.

The chain couples TRBV2 to TRBJ2-5, with D tentatively TRBD1 (6 bases). Looked up from germline, CDR1 is SNHLY and CDR2 is FYNNEI. V dropped 5 bases and J dropped 2 bases, with 12 bases sitting between them. The CDR3 sequence is 14 residues long. The CDR3 region has the DNA TGTGCCAGCAGTCGGGACACCACACAAGAGACCCAGTACTTC. Amino acids: CASSRDTTQETQYF.

This rearrangement joins TRBV4-1 to TRBJ1-5; 11 nucleotides align to TRBD1. The CDR3 consists of 16 residues. V was pared by 3 bases and J by 5 bases, with 6 bases of the junction left unmatched. Germline V gives CDR1 MGHRA, CDR2 YSYEKL. The CDR3 here is CASSQAGTGGYQPQHF. CDR3 DNA sequence: TGCGCCAGCAGCCAGGCCGGGACAGGGGGGTATCAGCCCCAGCATTTT.

This clone was seen just once. The chain uses TRBV18 and TRBJ2-1; TRBD1 is a possible D gene (5 bases). V was clipped by 3 bases and J by 0 bases, with 12 bases between them. The V gene's germline CDR1 is KGHSH and CDR2 LQKENI. The length of the CDR3 is 16 residues. The CDR3: CASSPTVSSSYNEQFF. The CDR3 DNA is TGTGCCAGCTCACCGACAGTCTCGTCCTCCTACAATGAGCAGTTCTTC.

This clone was picked up a small number of times. The chain employs TRBV11-1 and TRBJ2-7, with 8 bases that match TRBD1. V shed 1 base, J shed 0 bases, and the junction held 8 bases outside the gene matches. CDR1 SGHAT and CDR2 FQDESV come from the germline V gene (reference sequence). The CDR3 spans 17 residues. CDR3 loop: CASSLDLRQGASYEQYF. The CDR3 coding sequence is TGTGCCAGCAGCTTAGATCTAAGGCAGGGGGCCTCCTACGAGCAGTACTTC.

The chain carries TRBV6-6 and TRBJ2-7; no definite D call. Per the germline V gene, CDR1 is MNHNY and CDR2 is SVGAGI (reference sequence). The CDR3 contains 14 residues. V gave up 2 bases and J gave up 4 bases, with 12 bases separating them. The CDR3 is CASSYLDAPYEQYF. The CDR3 nucleotides read TGTGCCAGCAGTTACCTTGATGCCCCATACGAGCAGTACTTC.

J is TRBJ2-1 and V is TRBV6-5; D may correspond to TRBD1 or TRBD2 (6 bases each). V dropped 0 bases and J dropped 15 bases, with 12 bases sitting between them. The CDR3 spans 12 residues. Germline loops: CDR1 MNHEY, CDR2 SVGAGI. The CDR3 spells CASSYSRGVLFF. For the CDR3, the DNA is TGTGCCAGCAGTTACTCGAGGGGGGTACTGTTCTTC.

The chain joins TRBV4-3 to TRBJ1-2; tentatively, D is TRBD1 (5 bases). The CDR3 covers 13 residues. CDR1 LGHNA and CDR2 YSLEER come from the germline V gene. Deletions cut 0 bases from V and 5 bases from J, with 7 bases between. The CDR3 DNA is TGCGCCAGCAGCCAAGATCAGGGATATGGCTACACCTTC. It codes for CASSQDQGYGYTF.

The chain joins TRBV7-2 to TRBJ1-1, with no clear D. Per germline, CDR1 SGHTA and CDR2 FQGNSA. V lost 3 bases and J lost 2, with 7 bases in between. The CDR3 is 13 residues long. CDR3 in amino acids: CASSFQSNTEAFF. As DNA, the CDR3 is TGTGCCAGCAGCTTTCAGTCCAACACTGAAGCTTTCTTT.

The table lists this clone with a few counts. The chain couples TRBV19 to TRBJ1-5; the D gene is possibly TRBD1 (6 bases). The germline V gene has CDR1 LNHDA and CDR2 SQIVND (reference sequence). This CDR3 spans 13 amino acids. Trimming took off 7 bases at V and 2 bases at J, with 9 bases between the two ends. Here the CDR3 reads CASTTGRNQPQHF. The CDR3 DNA reads as TGTGCCAGTACCACAGGGCGCAATCAGCCCCAGCATTTT.

V is TRBV18 and J is TRBJ2-7; D might be TRBD2 (6 bases). CDR1 is KGHSH and CDR2 is LQKENI in the germline V gene. Trimming cost V 3 bases and J 2 bases, with 8 bases left between them. The CDR3 is made up of 13 amino acids. CDR3 sequence (DNA): TGTGCCAGCTCACCCGGGACTCCCTACGAGCAGTACTTC. Protein sequence: CASSPGTPYEQYF.